Each of the 10 T cell receptor beta chains below was sequenced from the same sample in a study of human T cells and chemical hapten exposure. TCRdb reanalysed the RACE reads using MiXCR and keeps one entry per CDR3 protein. The table records 30,000 to 40,000 distinct CDR3 sequences, approximately 6.3% of them present only once. Time point noted: patch test 1, 2 weeks after DPC sensitization. This sample's treatment: therapeutic diphenylcyclopropenone sensitization with weekly scalp DPC. Sequencing started from total RNA isolated from unfractionated whole blood. The input for sequencing was whole blood, taken in connection with sensitization to the hapten diphenylcyclopropenone (DPC). Source of these receptors: a woman in her thirties with alopecia areata. Some clones in this sample may be carry-over from other donors' samples.

This clonotype was found many times. The J gene is TRBJ1-4, the V gene TRBV28, with 11 bases identical to TRBD1. Unmatched junction bases numbered 4, after V lost 4 bases and J lost 0 bases. Germline values: CDR1 MDHEN, CDR2 SYDVKM. The CDR3 covers 17 residues. CDR3 sequence: CASSSKGQGATNEKLFF. CDR3 sequence (DNA): TGTGCCAGCAGTTCCAAGGGACAGGGGGCAACTAATGAAAAACTGTTTTTT.

This clonotype was detected a few times. The chain is built from TRBV3-1 and TRBJ2-3, with TRBD2 matching 7 bases. The germline V gene has CDR1 LGHDT and CDR2 YNNKEL (reference sequence). V dropped 1 base and J dropped 6; count of bases not matched to a gene: 4. CDR3 length: 14 residues. The CDR3 sequence: CASSQVPGGDTQYF. CDR3 DNA: TGTGCCAGCAGCCAAGTCCCCGGGGGGGATACGCAGTATTTT.

This clonotype was found a few times. This chain links TRBV5-4 with TRBJ2-2, with 8 bases matching TRBD1. J lost 0 bases, V lost 5 bases, and 3 bases had no gene match. Germline CDR1 SGHNT, CDR2 YYREEE (reference sequence). This CDR3 contains 15 residues. The CDR3 reads CASSYRGSNTGELFF. For the CDR3, the DNA is TGTGCCAGCAGTTACAGGGGGTCGAACACCGGGGAGCTGTTTTTT.

This clonotype was counted a few times. The CDR3 spells CASSLGDRGLKEKLFF. The CDR3 DNA sequence: TGTGCCAGCAGCTTAGGAGACAGGGGGCTAAAAGAAAAACTGTTTTTT. This chain uses TRBV7-9 with TRBJ1-4, with TRBD1 matching 10 bases. This CDR3 region has 16 residues. From germline, CDR1 is SEHNR and CDR2 FQNEAQ (reference sequence). Trimming cost V 1 base and J 8 bases; bases outside gene matches: 7.

This clonotype was counted between two and nine times. CDR3: CASSGDLGPSQPQHF. The CDR3 DNA reads TGCGCCAGCAGCGGTGACTTGGGGCCTAGTCAGCCCCAGCATTTT. The genes are TRBV5-1 and TRBJ1-5; D may be TRBD1 (5 bases). V lost 4 bases, J lost 6 bases, and 17 bases lay in between. This CDR3 has 15 amino acids. The germline gives CDR1 SGHRS, CDR2 YFSETQ.

This clonotype was detected many times. This rearrangement joins TRBV5-5 to TRBJ2-6, with 9 bases identical to TRBD1. The CDR3 has 17 amino acids. Trimming removed 2 bases from V and 4 bases from J; junction bases left unmatched: 7. Germline V gene data show CDR1 as SGHKS and CDR2 as YYEKEE (reference sequence). CDR3 DNA: TGTGCCAGCAGCTTCCGGACAGGGGCGGCAGGGGCCAACGTCCTGACTTTC. Protein product: CASSFRTGAAGANVLTF.

This clonotype has at least ten counts. The rearrangement links TRBV11-3 to TRBJ2-1; D gene uncertain. Trimming removed 6 bases at V and 8 bases at J, with 8 bases between. The CDR3 covers 11 residues. Germline CDR1 and CDR2: SGHNT and YENEEA. CDR3 sequence reads: CASSVNDEQFF. In nucleotides, the CDR3 is TGTGCCAGCAGTGTTAATGATGAGCAGTTCTTC. Complete variable domain (other parts from reference TRBV11-3 and TRBJ2-1): EAGVVQSPRYKIIEKKQPVAFWCNPISGHNTLYWYLQNLGQGPELLIRYENEEAVDDSQLPKDRFSAERLKGVDSTLKIQPAELGDSAVYLCASSVNDEQFFGPGTRLTVL.

This chain joins TRBV6-2 or TRBV6-3 and TRBJ2-7; no firm D call. The CDR3 sequence is 13 residues long. Trimming removed 8 bases from V and 0 bases from J, with 11 bases in between. CDR1 and CDR2 from the germline V gene are MNHEY and SVGEGT. The CDR3 loop is CASGWTYSYEQYF. The CDR3 DNA follows: TGTGCCAGCGGATGGACCTACTCCTACGAGCAGTACTTC.

The sample holds many counts of this clonotype. The rearrangement links TRBV12-5 to TRBJ1-1, with unresolved D. V gave up 3 bases and J gave up 3 bases, with 8 bases separating them. CDR1 is LGHNT and CDR2 is FRNRAP in the germline V gene. The CDR3 extends over 13 amino acids. The DNA of the CDR3 is TGTGCTAGTGGTTTAGGTGGGGACACTGAAGCTTTCTTT. Its translation is CASGLGGDTEAFF.

This clonotype was found a few times. This chain uses TRBV13 with TRBJ2-1, with 10 bases that match TRBD2. CDR3 size: 17 residues. The germline CDR1 and CDR2 sequences are PRHDT and FYEKMQ (reference sequence). J was trimmed by 10 bases and V by 8 bases; bases with no gene match: 20. The CDR3 bases are TGTGCCAGCCGGCTAGCGGGGGTAGCACCCCACCACGGGGAGCAGTTCTTC. Translation: CASRLAGVAPHHGEQFF.